A single sample gave rise to the 15 T cell receptor beta chains below, sequenced in a study of blood T cell repertoires in COVID-19. Profiling relied on immunoSEQ multiplex PCR, and the TCRdb table lists in-frame clones only, not all of them. The repertoire holds about 260,000 clones, with approximately 87% as singletons. The specimen was peripheral blood. The receptors come from a woman aged 45-59 years with acute or convalescent COVID-19.

The chain combines TRBV7-8 with TRBJ2-7; 10 bases match TRBD1. The CDR3 has 14 residues. The V and J ends lost 5 bases and 7 bases, in that order; junction bases with no gene match: 8. The V gene's germline CDR1 is SGHVS and CDR2 FQNEAQ. This CDR3 is CASSTRQGAGEQYF. Here the CDR3 DNA reads TGTGCCAGCAGCACACGACAGGGGGCCGGGGAGCAGTACTTC.

Notes on this clone: Other DNA variants within this sample encode the same CDR3. The chain is built from TRBV7-3 and TRBJ2-2; the D gene is possibly TRBD1 (5 bases). The V gene's germline CDR1 is SGHTA and CDR2 FQGTGA. Trimming removed 5 bases at V and 6 bases at J, with 7 bases between. This CDR3 is 12 amino acids long. The CDR3: CASSLGAGELFF. In DNA form, the CDR3 reads TGTGCCAGCAGCCTAGGGGCCGGGGAGCTGTTTTTT.

This chain joins TRBV5-8 and TRBJ2-7; TRBD1 might be the D (5 bases). V shed 7 bases and J shed 7 bases, with 21 bases lying between them. The length of the CDR3 is 14 residues. Germline-derived CDR1 and CDR2 are SGHTS and YDEGEE. The CDR3 is CASDRTPQVGEQYF. In DNA form, the CDR3 reads TGTGCCAGCGACCGGACACCGCAGGTGGGGGAGCAGTACTTC. The entire variable domain, with the rest obtained from reference TRBV5-8 and TRBJ2-7, is as follows: EAGVTQSPTHLIKTRGQQATLRCSPISGHTSVYWYQQALGLGLQFLLWYDEGEERNRGNFPPRFSGRQFPNYSSELNVNALELEDSALYLCASDRTPQVGEQYFGPGTRLTVT.

The V call is TRBV28, the J call TRBJ2-7; 13 nucleotides match TRBD2. Trimming at V came to 4 bases and at J to 4 bases, leaving 4 bases not matched to a gene. The germline V gene has CDR1 MDHEN and CDR2 SYDVKM. This CDR3 region has 15 residues. The CDR3: CASSSPGLAGYEQYF. The CDR3 nucleotides read TGTGCCAGCAGTTCACCGGGACTAGCGGGGTACGAGCAGTACTTC.

This clone was detected once. The chain employs TRBV27 and TRBJ1-2; 9 positions match TRBD1. Germline trimming cut 3 bases from V and 4 bases from J; bases unmatched to any gene: 9. Germline CDR1 is MNHEY and CDR2 is SMNVEV (reference sequence). The CDR3 is made up of 16 amino acids. The CDR3 DNA is TGTGCCAGCAGTTTCAACAGGGGGCTGGTGAGCTATGGCTACACCTTC. As protein: CASSFNRGLVSYGYTF.

The chain carries TRBV7-8 and TRBJ1-4; 7 nucleotides match TRBD1. Germline values: CDR1 SGHVS, CDR2 FQNEAQ. Losses at the gene ends were 5 bases for V and 5 bases for J; bases not matched to a gene: 5. CDR3 length: 14 residues. CDR3 nucleotides: TGTGCCAGCAGCCTCAGGGGGTCGAATGAAAAACTGTTTTTT. This sequence encodes CASSLRGSNEKLFF.

The chain employs TRBV5-1 and TRBJ1-2; D perhaps matches TRBD1 (6 bases). V was clipped by 0 bases and J by 8 bases, with 11 bases between them. This CDR3 is 13 amino acids long. Germline loops: CDR1 SGHRS, CDR2 YFSETQ. The CDR3 sequence: CASSLEGDRGYTF. Written as DNA, the CDR3 is TGCGCCAGCAGCTTGGAGGGGGACCGGGGCTACACCTTC.

V and J are TRBV28 and TRBJ2-3; 9 nucleotides agree with TRBD2. This CDR3 region has 16 residues. Germline-derived CDR1 and CDR2 are MDHEN and SYDVKM. The V and J ends lost 5 bases and 4 bases, in that order; junction bases with no gene match: 10. CDR3 residues: CASSGSLAGNPDTQYF. CDR3 nucleotides: TGTGCCAGCAGTGGGAGCCTAGCGGGAAACCCAGATACGCAGTATTTT.

The chain couples TRBV24-1 to TRBJ1-2; no definite D call. The V gene's germline CDR1 is KGHDR and CDR2 SFDVKD. V was pared by 3 bases and J by 1 base, with 8 bases between. The CDR3 loop spans 14 amino acids. CDR3 coding DNA: TGTGCCACCAGTGATCCGAGTATTAACTATGGCTACACCTTC. Translation gives CATSDPSINYGYTF.

The V gene is TRBV15, the J gene TRBJ2-7; 7 bases agree with TRBD2. The CDR3 has 13 amino acids. Germline lookup yields CDR1 LNHNV and CDR2 YYDKDF (reference sequence). J gave up 3 bases and V 4 bases, and 3 bases lay outside the gene matches. DNA of the CDR3: TGTGCCACCAGCAAAGCGGGACTCTACGAGCAGTACTTC. It encodes CATSKAGLYEQYF.

The genes are TRBV12-3 or TRBV12-4 and TRBJ2-5, with D perhaps matching TRBD2 (5 bases). Deletions cut 6 bases from V and 3 bases from J, with 11 bases between. The CDR3 runs 13 residues. CDR3 sequence (DNA): TGTGCCAGCAGGCCGCAAGCGGAAGAGACCCAGTACTTC. Translation: CASRPQAEETQYF.

V usage is TRBV19 and J usage is TRBJ1-2; D gene ambiguous. CDR3 length: 12 residues. The V gene's germline CDR1 is LNHDA and CDR2 SQIVND (reference sequence). Trimming cost V 8 bases and J 0 bases, with 7 bases left between them. In DNA, the CDR3 is TGTGCCAGTTCCCGTACTAACTATGGCTACACCTTC. Translation: CASSRTNYGYTF.

The rearrangement links TRBV28 to TRBJ2-1, with 10 bases identical to TRBD2. Per germline, CDR1 MDHEN and CDR2 SYDVKM. The V segment lost 8 bases and the J segment 0 bases; nucleotides outside the gene matches: 4. This CDR3 contains 15 residues. The CDR3 nucleotides are TGTGCCAGCTTTACTAGCGGGACCTCCTACAATGAGCAGTTCTTC. This codes for CASFTSGTSYNEQFF.

The V gene is TRBV7-2, the J gene TRBJ2-5; TRBD2 matches at 14 bases. Losses at the gene ends were 5 bases for V and 3 bases for J; bases not matched to a gene: 11. Germline V gene data show CDR1 as SGHTA and CDR2 as FQGNSA. This CDR3 is 18 amino acids long. CDR3 in DNA: TGTGCCAGCAGCCCTAGACTAGCGGGAGGGCCTAGAGAAGAGACCCAGTACTTC. It translates to CASSPRLAGGPREETQYF.

The chain has TRBV18 and TRBJ1-5; D might be TRBD1 (6 bases). From germline, CDR1 is KGHSH and CDR2 LQKENI. V gave up 2 bases and J gave up 6 bases, with 17 bases separating them. The CDR3 loop spans 16 amino acids. The CDR3 DNA follows: TGTGCCAGCTCACCATTCCAACAGGGACCAACTCAGCCCCAGCATTTT. It encodes CASSPFQQGPTQPQHF.